What follows are 6 T cell receptor beta chains derived from one specimen sequenced in a study of T cell responses to AZD1222 COVID-19 vaccine (dated by TCRdb to about 2021). The library was built by means of the immunoSEQ multiplex PCR assay. TCRdb stores this immuneACCESS table with in-frame sequences only. Part of the clones is absent; in the studies checked, under half of the shortfall reflects unresolved V genes, and no reason is known for the rest. Within this sample are about 120,000 clones, with approximately 90% of them counted one time only. More than 7.5% of the sample rests with the top ten. The time point label, as the study defines it: baseline before first vaccination. The source material was peripheral blood, sampled on day 0 of AZD1222 vaccination. The receptor source for this set is an adult in good health.

The chain employs TRBV27 and TRBJ2-2; TRBD2 matches at 11 bases. CDR1 MNHEY and CDR2 SMNVEV come from the germline V gene (reference sequence). The CDR3 loop spans 17 amino acids. The V and J ends lost 2 bases and 7 bases, in that order; junction bases with no gene match: 9. CDR3 residues: CASSLGLAGGPVGELFF. The CDR3 region has the DNA TGTGCCAGCAGTTTAGGGTTAGCGGGGGGGCCGGTCGGGGAGCTGTTTTTT.

The V gene is TRBV3-1 (or the pseudogene TRBV3-2), the J gene TRBJ1-1; 7 nucleotides align to TRBD1. CDR3 length equals 16 residues. V gave up 0 bases and J gave up 5 bases; unmatched junction bases: 9. The V gene's germline CDR1 is LGHDT and CDR2 YNNKEL (reference sequence). CDR3: CASSQELRGRETEAFF. DNA for the CDR3: TGTGCCAGCAGCCAAGAATTGAGGGGGCGCGAGACTGAAGCTTTCTTT.

This clone appeared a single time. The chain links TRBV12-5 to TRBJ1-2, with no clear D. The CDR3 extends over 12 amino acids. V gave up 10 bases and J gave up 1 base, with 10 bases separating them. Germline V gene sequence: CDR1 LGHNT, CDR2 FRNRAP. CDR3 DNA sequence: TGTGCTACGGGTCAGGATAACTATGGCTACACCTTC. It codes for CATGQDNYGYTF.

The chain recombines TRBV19 with TRBJ1-1; weak D call: TRBD1 (5 bases). Trimming removed 7 bases from V and 0 bases from J, with 9 bases in between. CDR3 length: 13 amino acids. Per the germline V gene, CDR1 is LNHDA and CDR2 is SQIVND (reference sequence). CDR3 region: CASKDSMNTEAFF. In DNA form, the CDR3 reads TGTGCCAGTAAAGACAGCATGAACACTGAAGCTTTCTTT.

The chain has TRBV7-3 and TRBJ2-3, with 9 bases matching TRBD2. V lost 1 base and J lost 2; bases outside the gene matches: 10. Germline V gives CDR1 SGHTA, CDR2 FQGTGA. The CDR3 is 18 amino acids. The CDR3 protein is CASSLKSLAGTPTDTQYF. The CDR3 bases are TGTGCCAGCAGCTTAAAGTCGCTAGCGGGGACCCCCACAGATACGCAGTATTTT.

The gene calls are TRBV28 and TRBJ1-2; TRBD1 matches at 9 bases. CDR3 length equals 14 residues. Germline V gene data show CDR1 as MDHEN and CDR2 as SYDVKM. V shed 2 bases, J shed 10 bases, and the junction held 8 bases outside the gene matches. The CDR3 DNA sequence: TGTGCCAGCAGTTTACCGGGACAGGGCACGGACTACACCTTC. As protein: CASSLPGQGTDYTF.